Shown below are 25 T cell receptor beta chains from a single sample sequenced in a study of T cell responses to AZD1222 COVID-19 vaccine. Here immunoSEQ multiplex PCR was the method, and the copy in TCRdb shows in-frame clones only, minus some. Of some 69,000 clones listed, 80% are singletons. Material: peripheral blood, obtained 28 days after the second AZD1222 dose. The receptor set was obtained from an adult who received the AZD1222 COVID-19 vaccine.

The chain couples TRBV11-3 to TRBJ2-7; tentative D call: TRBD1 (5 bases). The CDR3 length is 13 residues. The V end lost 1 base, the J end lost 3 bases, and 7 bases lay between the germline ends. CDR1 SGHNT and CDR2 YENEEA come from the germline V gene. In nucleotides, the CDR3 is TGTGCCAGCAGCTTAGGACAGAACTACGAGCAGTACTTC. It yields the protein CASSLGQNYEQYF.

This clone was observed a handful of times. The V call is TRBV28, the J call TRBJ1-2; D is perhaps TRBD1 (5 bases). The CDR3 runs to 14 residues. Germline assignment: CDR1 MDHEN and CDR2 SYDVKM. V lost 3 bases, J lost 6 bases, and 14 bases lay in between. CDR3 residues: CASSFQGDANGYTF. The CDR3 nucleotides read TGTGCCAGCAGTTTTCAGGGAGACGCCAATGGCTACACCTTC.

Within the sample, this clone is hyperexpanded. The sample contains more than one DNA sequence encoding this CDR3. V is TRBV12-3 or TRBV12-4 and J is TRBJ1-5; no firm D call. The CDR3 is 13 amino acids. V was trimmed by 6 bases and J by 4 bases, leaving 10 bases between them. The DNA of the CDR3 is TGTGCCAGCAGGCGGTCCTCGAATCAGCCCCAGCATTTT. Its translation is CASRRSSNQPQHF.

The chain couples TRBV4-2 to TRBJ2-3; D ambiguous. Per the germline V gene, CDR1 is LGHNA and CDR2 is YNFKEQ. CDR3 length: 15 residues. V was pared by 2 bases and J by 6 bases, with 15 bases between. The CDR3 coding sequence is TGTGCCAGCAGCCAAACAACTTCCACTGCGGATACGCAGTATTTT. This translates into CASSQTTSTADTQYF.

The chain has TRBV6-5 and TRBJ1-5, with D hard to call. Germline CDR1 is MNHEY and CDR2 is SVGAGI. V lost 6 bases, J lost 1 base, and 7 bases lay in between. This CDR3 is built from 13 residues. CDR3 bases: TGTGCCAGCAGCTTTCCCAGCAATCAGCCCCAGCATTTT. It encodes CASSFPSNQPQHF.

The chain combines TRBV18 with TRBJ2-1; D may be TRBD1 (6 bases). The germline V and J ends were trimmed by 3 bases and 5 bases, with 11 bases remaining between them. The CDR3 length is 14 residues. Germline CDR1 and CDR2: KGHSH and LQKENI. DNA for the CDR3: TGTGCCAGCTCACCTACAGGGTTCGACAATGAGCAGTTCTTC. Translating it yields CASSPTGFDNEQFF.

Only one count was recorded for this clone. The gene calls are TRBV7-9 and TRBJ2-1; 7 bases map to TRBD1. The CDR3 covers 14 residues. With 5 bases clipped from V and 4 bases from J, the junction kept 5 bases outside the gene matches. Per germline, CDR1 SEHNR and CDR2 FQNEAQ (reference sequence). As DNA, the CDR3 is TGTGCCAGCAGCACTGGGACAGTTTACAATGAGCAGTTCTTC. Its protein is CASSTGTVYNEQFF.

This chain links TRBV7-2 with TRBJ1-2; 7 bases fit TRBD1. This CDR3 spans 14 amino acids. The trim removed 4 bases at V and 3 bases at J, leaving 5 bases unmatched. Germline values: CDR1 SGHTA, CDR2 FQGNSA. The CDR3 nucleotides read TGTGCCAGCAGCTCACCCGGGACAGACTATGGCTACACCTTC. Translating it yields CASSSPGTDYGYTF. The full variable domain, in which reference TRBV7-2 and TRBJ1-2 provide the parts outside the CDR3, is GAGVSQSPSNKVTEKGKDVELRCDPISGHTALYWYRQSLGQGLEFLIYFQGNSAPDKSGLPSDRFSAERTGGSVSTLTIQRTQQEDSAVYLCASSSPGTDYGYTFGSGTRLTVV.

The CDR3 loop reads CASSQPGLYGYTF. The CDR3 region has the DNA TGCGCCAGCAGCCAACCGGGCCTCTATGGCTACACCTTC. The rearrangement joins TRBV4-3 to TRBJ1-2; no firm D call. The ends were cut back, 2 bases at V and 4 bases at J, with 8 bases in the middle. The CDR3 contains 13 residues. The V gene's germline CDR1 is LGHNA and CDR2 YSLEER.

V is TRBV10-1 and J is TRBJ1-1; D not resolved. Germline V gene lookup returns CDR1 WNHNN and CDR2 SYGVQD (reference sequence). The length of the CDR3 is 12 residues. V lost 6 bases and J 8 bases, leaving 13 bases between the germline ends. The CDR3 DNA follows: TGCGCCAGCAGCCAAGGCCGGGAAGAAGCTTTCTTT. Its protein product is CASSQGREEAFF.

This clone was counted between two and nine times. The chain's CDR3 is CASSPRTAKSSYEQYF. CDR3 bases: TGTGCCAGCAGTCCCCGGACAGCCAAAAGCTCCTACGAGCAGTACTTC. J is TRBJ2-7 and V is TRBV27, with D possibly TRBD1 on 6 matching bases. The germline V gene has CDR1 MNHEY and CDR2 SMNVEV (reference sequence). Trimming cost V 5 bases and J 0 bases, with 17 bases left between them. This CDR3 has 16 amino acids.

The rearrangement joins TRBV7-5 to TRBJ2-7; the table's D call, TRBD1, has no DNA check behind it. TRBV7-5 is shown as a pseudogene. The CDR3 runs 15 residues. The CDR3 DNA sequence: TGTGCCAGAACCAAACCCAGGGGGCCCCTTTACGAGCAGTACTTC. Its translation is CARTKPRGPLYEQYF.

This clone appeared once. The chain couples TRBV6-4 to TRBJ1-5, with a weak D call TRBD1 (5 bases). Germline V CDR1 and CDR2: MRHNA, SNTAGT. The CDR3 spans 15 residues. The V and J ends lost 5 bases and 6 bases respectively, with 17 bases between them. This CDR3 is CASSRQGRRVQPQHF. CDR3 coding DNA: TGTGCCAGCAGTAGGCAGGGCAGACGGGTTCAGCCCCAGCATTTT.

The chain has TRBV5-5 and TRBJ1-2; TRBD1 is a possible D gene (5 bases). CDR1 SGHKS and CDR2 YYEKEE come from the germline V gene (reference sequence). V lost 4 bases and J lost 0, with 13 bases in between. This CDR3 region has 15 residues. CDR3: CASSTGGYTNYGYTF. CDR3 DNA: TGTGCCAGCAGCACCGGGGGATACACTAACTATGGCTACACCTTC.

The CDR3 DNA reads as TGTGCCAGCAGTGAGTTTGGAGGACTGGGGAACACCGGGGAGCTGTTTTTT. This translates into CASSEFGGLGNTGELFF. The genes are TRBV2 and TRBJ2-2; D is perhaps TRBD2 (5 bases). The V gene's germline CDR1 is SNHLY and CDR2 FYNNEI. The CDR3 consists of 17 residues. V lost 3 bases and J 1 base, leaving 15 bases between the germline ends.

The rearrangement joins TRBV2 to TRBJ2-1; D not certain. Trimming removed 2 bases from V and 8 bases from J, with 10 bases in between. This CDR3 spans 13 amino acids. Germline V lookup: CDR1 SNHLY, CDR2 FYNNEI. The CDR3 DNA is TGTGCCAGCAGTGAACTTAGGTCCGATGAGCAGTTCTTC. This gives the protein CASSELRSDEQFF.

The V gene is TRBV6-4, the J gene TRBJ2-1, with D possibly being TRBD2 (6 bases). The CDR3 is 13 amino acids. The germline V gene has CDR1 MRHNA and CDR2 SNTAGT. Trimming shortened V by 2 bases and J by 5 bases, and 7 bases separated the two germline ends. In nucleotides, the CDR3 is TGTGCCAGCAGTGACCGGGAGAACAATGAGCAGTTCTTC. Protein sequence: CASSDRENNEQFF.

The chain couples TRBV10-3 to TRBJ1-2; D is perhaps TRBD1 (6 bases). CDR3 length equals 15 residues. Trimming shortened V by 7 bases and J by 4 bases, and 19 bases separated the two germline ends. The germline V gene has CDR1 ENHRY and CDR2 SYGVKD. CDR3 residues: CAIMPGLQGSYGYTF. CDR3 bases: TGTGCCATCATGCCGGGTCTCCAGGGGAGCTATGGCTACACCTTC.

This chain uses TRBV11-2 with TRBJ2-5, with 9 nucleotides matching TRBD2. CDR1 is SGHAT and CDR2 is FQNNGV in the germline V gene. J lost 0 bases, V lost 5 bases, and 10 bases had no gene match. The CDR3 covers 17 residues. CDR3 nucleotides: TGTGCCAGCAGCGCCACTCAACTAGCGGGTAACCAAGAGACCCAGTACTTC. Translating gives CASSATQLAGNQETQYF.

This rearrangement joins TRBV7-9 to TRBJ2-1, with D unresolved. The CDR3 loop spans 12 amino acids. Looked up from germline, CDR1 is SEHNR and CDR2 is FQNEAQ (reference sequence). V was cut by 3 bases and J by 6 bases, with 6 bases left in between. CDR3 region: CASSFGLNEQFF. The CDR3 bases are TGTGCCAGCAGCTTCGGGCTCAATGAGCAGTTCTTC.

The chain links TRBV6-5 to TRBJ2-1; 12 nucleotides line up with TRBD2. From germline, CDR1 is MNHEY and CDR2 SVGAGI. The CDR3 is 15 amino acids. J was trimmed by 8 bases and V by 6 bases; bases with no gene match: 8. In DNA, the CDR3 is TGTGCCAGCAGCCGAACTAGCGGGGGGTGGGATGAGCAGTTCTTC. Its translation is CASSRTSGGWDEQFF.

The rearrangement uses TRBV5-1 and TRBJ2-3; TRBD1 aligns across 7 bases. Per germline, CDR1 SGHRS and CDR2 YFSETQ. The CDR3 loop spans 14 amino acids. The V segment lost 2 bases and the J segment 6 bases; nucleotides outside the gene matches: 6. CDR3 amino acids: CASSLQGLGDTQYF. The CDR3 DNA follows: TGCGCCAGCAGCTTACAGGGGCTAGGGGATACGCAGTATTTT.

This chain uses TRBV5-6 with TRBJ2-3; 8 bases match TRBD2. CDR3 length: 17 amino acids. Germline loops: CDR1 SGHDT, CDR2 YYEEEE. V gave up 3 bases and J gave up 5 bases; unmatched junction bases: 14. CDR3 nucleotide sequence: TGTGCCAGCAGCTCCAAATACCCGGGACTAGATCTAGATACGCAGTATTTT. Translated, it gives CASSSKYPGLDLDTQYF.

The V call is TRBV4-1, the J call TRBJ1-4; tentatively, D is TRBD1 (5 bases). Germline V gene data show CDR1 as MGHRA and CDR2 as YSYEKL. This CDR3 has 14 residues. Trimming removed 6 bases at V and 4 bases at J, with 12 bases between. The CDR3 spells CASSYRSDNEKLFF. The CDR3 coding sequence is TGCGCCAGCAGTTACAGGTCTGATAATGAAAAACTGTTTTTT.

The gene calls are TRBV19 and TRBJ2-1; TRBD2 agrees at 12 bases. V was pared by 8 bases and J by 9 bases, with 11 bases of the junction left unmatched. The CDR3 loop spans 15 amino acids. Germline V gene data show CDR1 as LNHDA and CDR2 as SQIVND (reference sequence). CDR3 protein: CASVTLAGGRREQFF. The DNA of the CDR3 is TGTGCCAGTGTTACCCTAGCGGGGGGGCGCCGTGAGCAGTTCTTC.